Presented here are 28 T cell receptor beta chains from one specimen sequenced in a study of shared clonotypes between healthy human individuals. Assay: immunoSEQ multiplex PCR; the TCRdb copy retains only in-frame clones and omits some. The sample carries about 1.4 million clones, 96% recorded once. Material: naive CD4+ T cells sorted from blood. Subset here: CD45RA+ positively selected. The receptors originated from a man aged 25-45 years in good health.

CDR3 protein: CASSPHSREQYF. The CDR3 region has the DNA TGTGCCAGCAGTCCACACTCTCGCGAGCAGTACTTC. The rearrangement joins TRBV27 to TRBJ2-7; D gene uncertain. Germline CDR1 reads MNHEY; CDR2 reads SMNVEV (reference sequence). CDR3 length equals 12 residues. The V and J ends lost 5 bases and 6 bases respectively, with 11 bases between them.

The CDR3 loop is CASQGGFQQTQYF. In DNA form, the CDR3 reads TGTGCCAGCCAAGGGGGTTTTCAGCAGACCCAGTACTTC. The gene calls are TRBV6-6 and TRBJ2-5; possible D gene TRBD1, 6 bases. Germline-derived CDR1 and CDR2 are MNHNY and SVGAGI (reference sequence). Deletions cut 8 bases from V and 6 bases from J, with 16 bases between. This CDR3 comprises 13 residues.

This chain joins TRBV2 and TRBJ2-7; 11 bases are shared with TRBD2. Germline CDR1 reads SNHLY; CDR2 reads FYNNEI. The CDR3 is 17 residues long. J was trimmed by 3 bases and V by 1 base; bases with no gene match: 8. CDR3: CASSEGASGRLIYEQYF. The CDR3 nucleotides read TGTGCCAGCAGTGAAGGGGCTAGCGGGAGGTTAATCTACGAGCAGTACTTC.

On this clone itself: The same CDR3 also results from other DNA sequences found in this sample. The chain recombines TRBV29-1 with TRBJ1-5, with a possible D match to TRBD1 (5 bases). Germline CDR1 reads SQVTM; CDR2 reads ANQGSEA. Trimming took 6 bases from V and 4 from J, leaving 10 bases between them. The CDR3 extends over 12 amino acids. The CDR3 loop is CSVGGVNQPQHF. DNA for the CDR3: TGCAGCGTGGGAGGGGTAAATCAGCCCCAGCATTTT.

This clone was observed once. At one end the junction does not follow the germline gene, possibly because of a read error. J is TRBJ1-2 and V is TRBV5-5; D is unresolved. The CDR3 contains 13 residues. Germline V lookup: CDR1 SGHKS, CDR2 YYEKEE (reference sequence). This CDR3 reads CASSFSGNEIGRF. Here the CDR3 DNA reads TGTGCCAGCAGCTTTTCTGGGAATGAGATCGGCCGCTTC.

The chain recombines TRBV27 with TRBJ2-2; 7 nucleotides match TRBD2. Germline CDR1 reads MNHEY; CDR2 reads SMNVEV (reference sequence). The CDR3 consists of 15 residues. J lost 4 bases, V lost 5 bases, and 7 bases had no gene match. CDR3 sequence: CASSGAGAGTGELFF. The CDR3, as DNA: TGTGCCAGCAGTGGGGCGGGAGCGGGCACCGGGGAGCTGTTTTTT.

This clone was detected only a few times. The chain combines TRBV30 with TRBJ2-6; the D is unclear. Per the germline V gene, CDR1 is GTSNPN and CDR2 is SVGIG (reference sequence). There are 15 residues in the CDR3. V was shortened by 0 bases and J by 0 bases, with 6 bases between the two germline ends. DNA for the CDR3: TGTGCCTGGAGTGTACGGAGCTCTGGGGCCAACGTCCTGACTTTC. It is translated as CAWSVRSSGANVLTF.

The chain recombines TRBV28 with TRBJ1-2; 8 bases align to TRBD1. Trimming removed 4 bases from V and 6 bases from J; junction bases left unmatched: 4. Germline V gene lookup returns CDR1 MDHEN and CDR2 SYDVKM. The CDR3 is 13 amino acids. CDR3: CASSSRTGNGYTF. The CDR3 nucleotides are TGTGCCAGCAGTTCCCGGACAGGGAATGGCTACACCTTC.

The CDR3 DNA is TGTGCCAGCATGGCAGGGGTCCCATACGAGCAGTACTTC. This codes for CASMAGVPYEQYF. J is TRBJ2-7 and V is TRBV6-5, with D tentatively TRBD1 (6 bases). Deletions cut 7 bases from V and 4 bases from J, with 14 bases between. CDR3 length equals 13 residues. The germline CDR1 and CDR2 sequences are MNHEY and SVGAGI.

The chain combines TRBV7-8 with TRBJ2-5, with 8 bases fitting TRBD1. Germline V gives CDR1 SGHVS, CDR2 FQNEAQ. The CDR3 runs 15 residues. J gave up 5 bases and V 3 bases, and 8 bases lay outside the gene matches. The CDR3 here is CASSFPGGGTETQYF. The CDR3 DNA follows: TGTGCCAGCAGCTTTCCAGGGGGCGGGACGGAGACCCAGTACTTC.

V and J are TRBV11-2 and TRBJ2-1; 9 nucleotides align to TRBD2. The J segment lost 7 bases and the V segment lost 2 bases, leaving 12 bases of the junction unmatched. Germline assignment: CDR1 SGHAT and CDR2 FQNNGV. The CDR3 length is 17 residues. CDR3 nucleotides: TGTGCCAGCAGCTTAAGTTCCGCGGGAGGGCCCTGGAATGAGCAGTTCTTC. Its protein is CASSLSSAGGPWNEQFF. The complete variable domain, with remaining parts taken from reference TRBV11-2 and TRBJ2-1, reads EAGVAQSPRYKIIEKRQSVAFWCNPISGHATLYWYQQILGQGPKLLIQFQNNGVVDDSQLPKDRFSAERLKGVDSTLKIQPAKLEDSAVYLCASSLSSAGGPWNEQFFGPGTRLTVL.

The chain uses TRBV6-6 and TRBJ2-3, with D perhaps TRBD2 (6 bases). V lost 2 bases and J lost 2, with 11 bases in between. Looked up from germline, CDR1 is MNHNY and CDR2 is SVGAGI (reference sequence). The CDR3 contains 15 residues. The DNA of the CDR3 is TGTGCCAGCAGTTACGGGGACTCAGTCACAGATACGCAGTATTTT. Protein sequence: CASSYGDSVTDTQYF.

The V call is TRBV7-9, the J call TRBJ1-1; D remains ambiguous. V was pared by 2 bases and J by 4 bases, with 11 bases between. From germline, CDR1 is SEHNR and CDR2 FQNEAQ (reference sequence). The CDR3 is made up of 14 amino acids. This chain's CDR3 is CASSLFPERTEAFF. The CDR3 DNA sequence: TGTGCCAGCAGCTTATTTCCCGAACGCACTGAAGCTTTCTTT.

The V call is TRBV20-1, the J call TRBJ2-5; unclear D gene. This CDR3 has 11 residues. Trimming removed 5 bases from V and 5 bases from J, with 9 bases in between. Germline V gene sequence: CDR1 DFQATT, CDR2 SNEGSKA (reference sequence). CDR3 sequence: CSAPDLETQYF. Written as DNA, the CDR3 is TGCAGTGCTCCAGATCTGGAGACCCAGTACTTC.

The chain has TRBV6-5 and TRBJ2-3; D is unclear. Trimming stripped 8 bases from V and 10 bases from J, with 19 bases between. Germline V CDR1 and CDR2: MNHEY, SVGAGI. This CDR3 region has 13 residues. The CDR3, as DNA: TGTGCCAGCCGTATGTGCCCGGATTGTCCGCAGTATTTT. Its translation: CASRMCPDCPQYF.

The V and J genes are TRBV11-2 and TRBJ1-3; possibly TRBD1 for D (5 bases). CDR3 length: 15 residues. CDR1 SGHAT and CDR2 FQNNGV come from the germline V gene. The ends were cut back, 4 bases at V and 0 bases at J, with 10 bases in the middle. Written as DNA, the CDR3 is TGTGCCAGCAGCTCGACAGTTATCTCTGGAAACACCATATATTTT. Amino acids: CASSSTVISGNTIYF.

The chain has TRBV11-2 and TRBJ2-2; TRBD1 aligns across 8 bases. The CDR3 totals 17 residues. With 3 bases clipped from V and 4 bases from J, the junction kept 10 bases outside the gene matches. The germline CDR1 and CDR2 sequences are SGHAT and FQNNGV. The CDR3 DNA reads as TGTGCCAGCAGCTTCTTTAGGGGACAGGTGGGCACCGGGGAGCTGTTTTTT. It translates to CASSFFRGQVGTGELFF.

The CDR3 coding sequence is TGTGCCAGCAACAACAGGGCCTGGTACGAGCAGTACTTC. This codes for CASNNRAWYEQYF. The genes are TRBV6-6 and TRBJ2-7, with D perhaps matching TRBD1 (6 bases). CDR3 size: 13 residues. V lost 7 bases to trimming and J lost 4 bases, with 14 bases between them. Germline CDR1 reads MNHNY; CDR2 reads SVGAGI (reference sequence).

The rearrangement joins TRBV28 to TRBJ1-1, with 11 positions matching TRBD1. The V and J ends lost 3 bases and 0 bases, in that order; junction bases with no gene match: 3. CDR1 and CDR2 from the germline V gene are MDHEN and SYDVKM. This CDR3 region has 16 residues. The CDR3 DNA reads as TGTGCCAGCAGTTTGGGGGACAGGGGGGTGAACACTGAAGCTTTCTTT. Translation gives CASSLGDRGVNTEAFF.

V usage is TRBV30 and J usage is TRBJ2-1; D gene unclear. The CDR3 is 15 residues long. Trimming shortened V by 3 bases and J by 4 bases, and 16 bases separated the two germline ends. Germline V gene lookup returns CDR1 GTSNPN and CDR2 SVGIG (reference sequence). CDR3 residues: CAWRLETRWYNEQFF. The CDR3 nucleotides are TGTGCCTGGAGACTTGAGACCAGATGGTACAATGAGCAGTTCTTC.

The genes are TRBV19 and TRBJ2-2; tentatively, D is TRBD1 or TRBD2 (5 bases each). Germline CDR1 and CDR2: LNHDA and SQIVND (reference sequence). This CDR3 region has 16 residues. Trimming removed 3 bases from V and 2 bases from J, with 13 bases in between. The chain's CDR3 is CASSIILGVNTGELFF. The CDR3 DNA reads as TGTGCCAGTAGTATTATATTGGGGGTAAACACCGGGGAGCTGTTTTTT.

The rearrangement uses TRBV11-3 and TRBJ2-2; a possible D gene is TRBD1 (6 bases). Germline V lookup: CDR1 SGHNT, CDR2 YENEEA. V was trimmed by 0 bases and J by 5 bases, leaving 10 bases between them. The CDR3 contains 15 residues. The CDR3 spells CASSLDRGRTGELFF. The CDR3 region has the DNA TGTGCCAGCAGCTTAGACAGGGGTCGGACCGGGGAGCTGTTTTTT.

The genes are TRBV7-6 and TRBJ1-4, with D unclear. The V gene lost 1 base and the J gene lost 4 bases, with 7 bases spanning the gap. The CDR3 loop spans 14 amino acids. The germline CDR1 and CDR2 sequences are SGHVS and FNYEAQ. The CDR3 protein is CASSLEAGNEKLFF. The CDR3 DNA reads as TGTGCCAGCAGCTTAGAGGCCGGTAATGAAAAACTGTTTTTT. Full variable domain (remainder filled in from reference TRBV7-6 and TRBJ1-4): GAGVSQSPRYKVTKRGQDVALRCDPISGHVSLYWYRQALGQGPEFLTYFNYEAQQDKSGLPNDRFSAERPEGSISTLTIQRTEQRDSAMYRCASSLEAGNEKLFFGSGTQLSVL.

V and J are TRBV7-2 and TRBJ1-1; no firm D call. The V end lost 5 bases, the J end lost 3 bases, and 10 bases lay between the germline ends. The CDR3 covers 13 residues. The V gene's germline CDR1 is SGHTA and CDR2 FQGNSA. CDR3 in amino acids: CASSRRLDTEAFF. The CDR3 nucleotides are TGTGCCAGCAGCCGCCGCTTGGACACTGAAGCTTTCTTT.

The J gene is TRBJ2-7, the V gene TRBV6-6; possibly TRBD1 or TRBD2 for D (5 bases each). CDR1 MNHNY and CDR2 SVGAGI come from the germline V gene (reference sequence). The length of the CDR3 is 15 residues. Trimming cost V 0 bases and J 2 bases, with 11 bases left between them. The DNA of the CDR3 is TGTGCCAGCAGTTACTCCACGGGGCGTCCCTACGAGCAGTACTTC. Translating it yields CASSYSTGRPYEQYF.

DNA of the CDR3: TGTGCCTGGAGTCCCTGGACAGTGGGGCGAGGGACCCAGTACTTC. As protein: CAWSPWTVGRGTQYF. The V gene is TRBV30, the J gene TRBJ2-5; D is perhaps TRBD1 (6 bases). Germline loops: CDR1 GTSNPN, CDR2 SVGIG (reference sequence). V shed 2 bases and J shed 7 bases, with 20 bases lying between them. The CDR3 has 15 amino acids.

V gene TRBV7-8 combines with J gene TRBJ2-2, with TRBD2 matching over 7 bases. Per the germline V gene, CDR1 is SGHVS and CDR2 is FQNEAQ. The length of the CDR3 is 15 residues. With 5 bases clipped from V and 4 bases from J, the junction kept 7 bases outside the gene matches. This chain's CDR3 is CASSRPGRSTGELFF. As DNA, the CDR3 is TGTGCCAGCAGCCGACCCGGGAGGTCCACCGGGGAGCTGTTTTTT.

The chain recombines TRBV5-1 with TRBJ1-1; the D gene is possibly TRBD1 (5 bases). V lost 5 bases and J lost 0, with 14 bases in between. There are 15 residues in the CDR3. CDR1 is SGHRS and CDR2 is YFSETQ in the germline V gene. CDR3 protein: CASSPGTAMNTEAFF. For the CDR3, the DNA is TGCGCCAGCAGTCCCGGGACGGCAATGAACACTGAAGCTTTCTTT.